Below, 26 T cell receptor beta chains from the same sample are listed, as sequenced in a study of beta chain features in type 1 diabetes listed by TCRdb under 2018. Here is what the overall study found, with its caveats: In all four CD4+ subsets, TCRB CDR3 length was moderately but significantly shorter in type 1 diabetes patients.

Receptor amplification or capture employed the immunoSEQ multiplex PCR assay. The entire amount of isolated RNA was reverse transcribed using the High Capacity cDNA Reverse Transcription Kit, so the sequenced TCRB transcripts were expressed ones. In TCRdb, the immuneACCESS table is reduced to in-frame sequences with V and J assigned. These tables do not hold every clone; where another copy was compared, an unresolved V gene accounts for under half, and the others remain unexplained. Here the sample has around 710,000 clones; around 12% occur a single time. The ten most abundant clones make up 0.095% to 0.15% of the sample. Their antigen targets remain unknown. Material for sequencing was naive CD4+ T cells from blood. This specimen's cell subset or site label, interpreted: true naive CD4+ T cells. The receptor source for this set is a man aged 30-40 years with type 1 diabetes.

The genes are TRBV9 and TRBJ2-5; tentatively, D is TRBD2 (5 bases). V gave up 0 bases and J gave up 9 bases, with 12 bases separating them. Germline CDR1 SGDLS, CDR2 YYNGEE. This CDR3 comprises 13 residues. CDR3 sequence (DNA): TGTGCCAGCAGCGTAGGTGCATACGGGGCCCAGTACTTC. This codes for CASSVGAYGAQYF.

The chain is built from TRBV11-2 and TRBJ1-3; D remains unclear. The CDR3 runs to 16 residues. Germline V gives CDR1 SGHAT, CDR2 FQNNGV. V was cut by 3 bases and J by 0 bases, with 12 bases left in between. CDR3 nucleotides: TGTGCCAGCAGCTTCCTGACGGCCTACTCTGGAAACACCATATATTTT. It specifies CASSFLTAYSGNTIYF. Variable domain in full (rest from reference TRBV11-2 and TRBJ1-3): EAGVAQSPRYKIIEKRQSVAFWCNPISGHATLYWYQQILGQGPKLLIQFQNNGVVDDSQLPKDRFSAERLKGVDSTLKIQPAKLEDSAVYLCASSFLTAYSGNTIYFGEGSWLTVV.

Here the CDR3 DNA reads TGTGCCTGGAGTGGGGTCGAGGCCCCGGGGGGACTACAAGAGACCCAGTACTTC. This encodes CAWSGVEAPGGLQETQYF. The J gene is TRBJ2-5, the V gene TRBV30; TRBD2 aligns across 7 bases. Germline CDR1 and CDR2: GTSNPN and SVGIG (reference sequence). V shed 1 base and J 2 bases; nucleotides not matched to a gene: 16. The CDR3 extends over 18 amino acids.

This clone was detected a few times. This chain connects TRBV7-2 to TRBJ2-3, with 9 bases fitting TRBD2. This CDR3 has 15 amino acids. Germline CDR1 reads SGHTA; CDR2 reads FQGNSA. V dropped 5 bases and J dropped 4; count of bases not matched to a gene: 7. Here the CDR3 reads CASSQRGAVADTQYF. CDR3 DNA sequence: TGTGCCAGCAGCCAGCGGGGGGCGGTCGCAGATACGCAGTATTTT.

CDR3 DNA: TGTGCCAGCAGCGTGGGGGGACAGGAGAATTCACCCCTCCACTTT. Translating gives CASSVGGQENSPLHF. The genes are TRBV9 and TRBJ1-6, with TRBD1 matching over 8 bases. This CDR3 contains 15 residues. Per germline, CDR1 SGDLS and CDR2 YYNGEE. J was trimmed by 7 bases and V by 2 bases; bases with no gene match: 5.

The chain is built from TRBV9 and TRBJ2-5, with 7 bases identical to TRBD2. The CDR3 extends over 16 amino acids. Germline trimming cut 3 bases from V and 1 base from J; bases unmatched to any gene: 9. The germline V gene has CDR1 SGDLS and CDR2 YYNGEE. The CDR3 DNA follows: TGTGCCAGCAGCGGCTCAGCGGGAAGAATCCAAGAGACCCAGTACTTC. Translation gives CASSGSAGRIQETQYF.

The table lists this clone with a few counts. This chain links TRBV7-9 with TRBJ1-6; TRBD1 might be the D (6 bases). V lost 5 bases to trimming and J lost 13 bases, with 21 bases between them. This CDR3 is built from 15 residues. Germline V gene sequence: CDR1 SEHNR, CDR2 FQNEAQ (reference sequence). This CDR3 reads CASSPYGQPLSPLHF. For the CDR3, the DNA is TGTGCCAGCAGCCCCTATGGACAGCCGCTCTCGCCCCTCCACTTT. The variable domain in full, with the rest retrieved from reference TRBV7-9 and TRBJ1-6, is DTGVSQNPRHKITKRGQNVTFRCDPISEHNRLYWYRQTLGQGPEFLTYFQNEAQLEKSRLLSDRFSAERPKGSFSTLEIQRTEQGDSAMYLCASSPYGQPLSPLHFGNGTRLTVT.

This clone turned up a few times. This sequence joins TRBV11-2 and TRBJ1-1; 10 bases fit TRBD1. Per the germline V gene, CDR1 is SGHAT and CDR2 is FQNNGV. The CDR3 is 15 residues long. J lost 0 bases, V lost 4 bases, and 2 bases had no gene match. In DNA, the CDR3 is TGTGCCAGCAGCTACGGGACAGGGGTGAACACTGAAGCTTTCTTT. It is translated as CASSYGTGVNTEAFF.

The genes are TRBV30 and TRBJ2-3; D is perhaps TRBD1 (6 bases). Germline V gene data show CDR1 as GTSNPN and CDR2 as SVGIG (reference sequence). CDR3 length: 13 amino acids. The ends were cut back, 4 bases at V and 1 base at J, with 9 bases in the middle. The DNA for the CDR3 is TGTGCCTGGAAGGGGGTCGGCACAGATACGCAGTATTTT. It codes for CAWKGVGTDTQYF.

The gene calls are TRBV7-6 and TRBJ1-6; D possibly corresponds to TRBD1 (5 bases). The CDR3 sequence is 14 residues long. V was clipped by 3 bases and J by 14 bases, with 17 bases between them. The germline V gene has CDR1 SGHVS and CDR2 FNYEAQ. The DNA for the CDR3 is TGTGCCAGCAGCTTGGGGGAGAGGGAAAATGCCCTCCACTTT. It yields the protein CASSLGERENALHF. The full variable domain, with the rest looked up from reference TRBV7-6 and TRBJ1-6, is GAGVSQSPRYKVTKRGQDVALRCDPISGHVSLYWYRQALGQGPEFLTYFNYEAQQDKSGLPNDRFSAERPEGSISTLTIQRTEQRDSAMYRCASSLGERENALHFGNGTRLTVT.

This clone showed up just a few times. J is TRBJ2-7 and V is TRBV4-2; possibly TRBD1 for D (5 bases). Germline V CDR1 and CDR2: LGHNA, YNFKEQ. V lost 4 bases and J 0 bases, leaving 13 bases between the germline ends. The CDR3 runs 15 residues. CDR3 protein: CASSRTGSDSYEQYF. The CDR3, as DNA: TGTGCCAGCAGCCGCACAGGCTCTGACTCCTACGAGCAGTACTTC.

In its sample, this clone was seen a few times. The chain recombines TRBV11-3 with TRBJ2-1; unclear D gene. This CDR3 comprises 13 residues. In germline, CDR1 is SGHNT, CDR2 YENEEA. Trimming stripped 5 bases from V and 6 bases from J, with 11 bases between. CDR3 in DNA: TGTGCCAGCAGCCCTAGTGCCCGCAATGAGCAGTTCTTC. It is translated as CASSPSARNEQFF.

This clone was observed a few times. The J gene is TRBJ1-4, the V gene TRBV6-6; D is unclear. V was trimmed by 2 bases and J by 2 bases, leaving 6 bases between them. CDR3 length equals 14 residues. Germline V CDR1 and CDR2: MNHNY, SVGAGI (reference sequence). CDR3 in amino acids: CASSYGSTNEKLFF. The CDR3 DNA reads TGTGCCAGCAGTTACGGCAGTACTAATGAAAAACTGTTTTTT.

This clone was observed a handful of times. This chain joins TRBV7-9 and TRBJ2-7; TRBD2 agrees at 9 bases. Germline-derived CDR1 and CDR2 are SEHNR and FQNEAQ (reference sequence). J was trimmed by 7 bases and V by 10 bases; bases with no gene match: 14. This CDR3 comprises 14 residues. The CDR3 protein is CAIRASGAQGEQYF. In nucleotides, the CDR3 is TGTGCCATCCGGGCTAGCGGGGCCCAGGGGGAGCAGTACTTC.

J is TRBJ2-1 and V is TRBV6-5; D is perhaps TRBD1 (6 bases). The V end was cut by 7 bases, the J end by 5 bases, with 9 bases between. This CDR3 comprises 12 residues. The V gene's germline CDR1 is MNHEY and CDR2 SVGAGI. This CDR3 is CASTDRHNEQFF. CDR3 sequence (DNA): TGTGCCAGCACGGACAGACACAATGAGCAGTTCTTC.

The rearrangement joins TRBV9 to TRBJ2-1; 8 nucleotides align to TRBD2. Germline V gene data show CDR1 as SGDLS and CDR2 as YYNGEE. The CDR3 runs 16 residues. V lost 0 bases and J lost 4; bases outside the gene matches: 6. CDR3 in DNA: TGTGCCAGCAGCGTAGCGGGGACTAGGGGTTACAATGAGCAGTTCTTC. The encoded protein is CASSVAGTRGYNEQFF. Variable domain in full (rest from reference TRBV9 and TRBJ2-1): DSGVTQTPKHLITATGQRVTLRCSPRSGDLSVYWYQQSLDQGLQFLIQYYNGEERAKGNILERFSAQQFPDLHSELNLSSLELGDSALYFCASSVAGTRGYNEQFFGPGTRLTVL.

CDR3 sequence (DNA): TGTGCCAGCAGCTCCGACCACGATACGCAGTATTTT. As protein: CASSSDHDTQYF. This rearrangement joins TRBV7-3 to TRBJ2-3, with no clear D. Germline-derived CDR1 and CDR2 are SGHTA and FQGTGA. The germline V and J ends were trimmed by 4 bases and 6 bases, with 8 bases remaining between them. This CDR3 spans 12 amino acids. Combining the CDR3 with reference TRBV7-3 and TRBJ2-3 gives the whole variable domain GAGVSQTPSNKVTEKGKYVELRCDPISGHTALYWYRQSLGQGPEFLIYFQGTGAADDSGLPNDRFFAVRPEGSVSTLKIQRTERGDSAVYLCASSSDHDTQYFGPGTRLTVL.

V is TRBV7-2 and J is TRBJ1-4, with 7 positions matching TRBD1. The germline CDR1 and CDR2 sequences are SGHTA and FQGNSA. The CDR3 covers 13 residues. With 3 bases clipped from V and 11 bases from J, the junction kept 6 bases outside the gene matches. The CDR3 bases are TGTGCCAGCAGCTTCGCCGGACAGGAGAAACTGTTTTTT. Its translation: CASSFAGQEKLFF. The whole variable domain, remainder taken from reference TRBV7-2 and TRBJ1-4, is GAGVSQSPSNKVTEKGKDVELRCDPISGHTALYWYRQSLGQGLEFLIYFQGNSAPDKSGLPSDRFSAERTGGSVSTLTIQRTQQEDSAVYLCASSFAGQEKLFFGSGTQLSVL.

This clone was detected only a few times. The junction and the germline gene differ at one end; a read error may be behind it. This rearrangement joins TRBV4-2 to TRBJ2-1; no firm D call. The CDR3 is made up of 14 amino acids. Germline V gene sequence: CDR1 LGHNA, CDR2 YNFKEQ. CDR3 region: CASSPGSSSNEQFF. Written as DNA, the CDR3 is TGTGCCAGCAGCCCTGGAAGCTCCTCCAATGAGCAGTTCTTC.

The chain carries TRBV9 and TRBJ1-1, with D uncertain. The CDR3 spans 14 residues. Germline values: CDR1 SGDLS, CDR2 YYNGEE. Trimming stripped 4 bases from V and 4 bases from J, with 14 bases between. CDR3 DNA: TGTGCCAGCAGCCCAGGAGGGTTCGGCACTGAAGCTTTCTTT. Residues: CASSPGGFGTEAFF.

The V and J genes are TRBV5-1 and TRBJ2-5; possibly TRBD1 or TRBD2 for D (6 bases each). Germline values: CDR1 SGHRS, CDR2 YFSETQ. The CDR3 consists of 14 residues. V was cut by 1 base and J by 3 bases, with 10 bases left in between. This CDR3 reads CASSLLEGEETQYF. DNA for the CDR3: TGCGCCAGCAGCTTGTTGGAGGGGGAAGAGACCCAGTACTTC.

This clone showed up just a few times. Other nucleotide sequences from this sample produce the same CDR3. This chain uses TRBV18 with TRBJ2-7; D unclear. Trimming took off 2 bases at V and 0 bases at J, with 8 bases between the two ends. The length of the CDR3 is 14 residues. CDR1 is KGHSH, CDR2 LQKENI, per germline. The DNA of the CDR3 is TGTGCCAGCTCACCAAGAACCGACTCCTACGAGCAGTACTTC. It is translated as CASSPRTDSYEQYF.

This clone was counted only a few times. The chain carries TRBV5-4 and TRBJ1-4; D not resolved. CDR1 and CDR2 from the germline V gene are SGHNT and YYREEE (reference sequence). The CDR3 runs 14 residues. V was pared by 0 bases and J by 0 bases, with 3 bases between. CDR3 in amino acids: CASSLVPTNEKLFF. The CDR3 bases are TGTGCCAGCAGCTTGGTTCCAACTAATGAAAAACTGTTTTTT.

The gene calls are TRBV29-1 and TRBJ2-1; D is undetermined. The CDR3 sequence is 12 residues long. Germline V gene sequence: CDR1 SQVTM, CDR2 ANQGSEA. The V end lost 7 bases, the J end lost 5 bases, and 12 bases lay between the germline ends. The CDR3 protein is CSAQGPDNEQFF. The CDR3 DNA follows: TGCAGCGCCCAAGGACCGGACAATGAGCAGTTCTTC.

This clone has only a few counts. The J gene is TRBJ1-1, the V gene TRBV2, with a tentative D call TRBD1 (6 bases). CDR1 and CDR2 (germline): SNHLY, FYNNEI. The CDR3 contains 14 residues. V was pared by 5 bases and J by 5 bases, with 15 bases between. The CDR3: CASSRRVGGTEAFF. The CDR3 DNA reads as TGTGCCAGCAGTCGAAGGGTAGGGGGAACTGAAGCTTTCTTT.

V is TRBV28 and J is TRBJ2-5; 8 positions match TRBD2. Germline CDR1 MDHEN, CDR2 SYDVKM. V lost 0 bases, J lost 1 base, and 13 bases stayed unmatched. The CDR3 runs 19 residues. The CDR3 nucleotides are TGTGCCAGCAGTTTATGGGTCCAGCGGGGGCCGCCGACCCAAGAGACCCAGTACTTC. It specifies CASSLWVQRGPPTQETQYF.